This TCR beta chain was sequenced for a study of T cells after yellow fever vaccination. Background on the study: Some fractions had low cell numbers, and these were prepared with SMART-Seq v4 Ultra Low Input.

By 5'RACE template switching, TCR cDNA was produced, with a universal primer site and UMIs added in the process. Using its own MiXCR run on the 5' RACE reads, TCRdb lists one record per CDR3 protein. There are tens of thousands of distinct CDR3 sequences in the sample; around 7% occur only once, and 20% to 25% lies in the top ten. This clonotype occurred many times. The study, taken as a whole, reports: The secondary response was weaker but peaked faster, day 5 versus 15. The presence of abundant clonotypes contaminating from the bulk population was possible in FACS-sorted repertoires.

The germline V and J ends were trimmed by 5 bases and 4 bases, with 17 bases remaining between them. The V gene's germline CDR1 is SEHNR and CDR2 FQNEAQ (reference sequence). CDR3 length: 15 residues. This clonotype was sampled from a man in his late teens or twenties who received the YFV17D yellow fever vaccine. This material consisted of CD8+ T cells not binding an NS4B(214-222) dextramer, sorted from PBMCs, taken more than 40 days after the first yellow fever vaccination. The J gene is TRBJ1-1, the V gene TRBV7-9; D gene unclear. In DNA form, the CDR3 reads TGTGCCAGCAGCCCTGGTGGAGGTAGAGGCACTGAAGCTTTCTTT. It encodes CASSPGGGRGTEAFF.